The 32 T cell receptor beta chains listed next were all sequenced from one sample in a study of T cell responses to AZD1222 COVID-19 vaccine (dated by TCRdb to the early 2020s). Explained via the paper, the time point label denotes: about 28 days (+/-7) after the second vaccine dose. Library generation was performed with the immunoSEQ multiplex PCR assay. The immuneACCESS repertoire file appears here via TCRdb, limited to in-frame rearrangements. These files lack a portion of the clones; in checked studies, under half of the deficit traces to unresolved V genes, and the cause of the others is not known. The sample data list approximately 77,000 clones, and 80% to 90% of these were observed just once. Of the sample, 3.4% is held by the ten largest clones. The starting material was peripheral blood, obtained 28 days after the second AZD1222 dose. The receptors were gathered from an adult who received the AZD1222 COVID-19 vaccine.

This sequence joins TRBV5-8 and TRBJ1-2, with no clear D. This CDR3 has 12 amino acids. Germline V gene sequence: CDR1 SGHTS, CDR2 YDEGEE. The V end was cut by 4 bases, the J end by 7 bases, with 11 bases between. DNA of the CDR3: TGTGCCAGCAGCGTAATGGGGTCTGGCTACACCTTC. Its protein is CASSVMGSGYTF.

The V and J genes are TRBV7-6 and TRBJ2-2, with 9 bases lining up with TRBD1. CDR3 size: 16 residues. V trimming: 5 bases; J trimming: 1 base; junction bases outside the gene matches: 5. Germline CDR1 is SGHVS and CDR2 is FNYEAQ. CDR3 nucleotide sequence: TGTGCCAGCAGCGTGACAGGGGGAGGGAACACCGGGGAGCTGTTTTTT. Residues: CASSVTGGGNTGELFF.

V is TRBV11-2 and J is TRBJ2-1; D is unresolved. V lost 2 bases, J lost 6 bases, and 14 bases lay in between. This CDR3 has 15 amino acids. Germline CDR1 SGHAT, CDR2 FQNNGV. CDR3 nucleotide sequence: TGTGCCAGCAGCTTAAGCTCACACACGGGCAATGAGCAGTTCTTC. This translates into CASSLSSHTGNEQFF.

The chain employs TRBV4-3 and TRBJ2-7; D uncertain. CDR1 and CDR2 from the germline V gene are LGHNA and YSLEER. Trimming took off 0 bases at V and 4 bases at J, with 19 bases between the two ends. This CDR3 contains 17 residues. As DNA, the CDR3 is TGCGCCAGCAGCCAAGAACATCTGCAGGCCCATTCGTACGAGCAGTACTTC. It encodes CASSQEHLQAHSYEQYF.

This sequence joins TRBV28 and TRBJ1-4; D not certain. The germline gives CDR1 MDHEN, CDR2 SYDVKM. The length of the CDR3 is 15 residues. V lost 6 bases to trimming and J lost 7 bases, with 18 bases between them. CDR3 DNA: TGTGCCAGCAGCCAAGGAGGGTCTGTAAGTGAAAAACTGTTTTTT. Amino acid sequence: CASSQGGSVSEKLFF. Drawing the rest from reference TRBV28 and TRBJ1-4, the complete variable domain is DVKVTQSSRYLVKRTGEKVFLECVQDMDHENMFWYRQDPGLGLRLIYFSYDVKMKEKGDIPEGYSVSREKKERFSLILESASTNQTSMYLCASSQGGSVSEKLFFGSGTQLSVL.

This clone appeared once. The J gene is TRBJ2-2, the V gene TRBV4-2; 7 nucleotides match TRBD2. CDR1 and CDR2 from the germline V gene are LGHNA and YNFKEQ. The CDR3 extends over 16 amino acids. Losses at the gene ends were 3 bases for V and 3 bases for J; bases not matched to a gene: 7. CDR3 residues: CASSQTGTTHTGELFF. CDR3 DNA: TGTGCCAGCAGCCAGACCGGGACTACCCACACCGGGGAGCTGTTTTTT.

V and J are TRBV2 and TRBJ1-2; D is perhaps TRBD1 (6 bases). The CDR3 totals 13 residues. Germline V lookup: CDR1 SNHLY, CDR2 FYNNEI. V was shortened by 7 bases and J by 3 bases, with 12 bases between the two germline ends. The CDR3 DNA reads TGTGCCAGCACTGGGGACACCGACTATGGCTACACCTTC. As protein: CASTGDTDYGYTF.

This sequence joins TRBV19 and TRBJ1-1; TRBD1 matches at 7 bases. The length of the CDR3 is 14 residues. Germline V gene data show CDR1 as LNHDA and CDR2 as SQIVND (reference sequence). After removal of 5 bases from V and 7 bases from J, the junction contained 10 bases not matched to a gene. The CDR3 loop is CASSVSGTEVEAFF. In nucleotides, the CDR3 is TGTGCCAGTAGTGTCTCCGGGACAGAAGTTGAAGCTTTCTTT. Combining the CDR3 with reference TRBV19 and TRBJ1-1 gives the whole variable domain DGGITQSPKYLFRKEGQNVTLSCEQNLNHDAMYWYRQDPGQGLRLIYYSQIVNDFQKGDIAEGYSVSREKKESFPLTVTSAQKNPTAFYLCASSVSGTEVEAFFGQGTRLTVV.

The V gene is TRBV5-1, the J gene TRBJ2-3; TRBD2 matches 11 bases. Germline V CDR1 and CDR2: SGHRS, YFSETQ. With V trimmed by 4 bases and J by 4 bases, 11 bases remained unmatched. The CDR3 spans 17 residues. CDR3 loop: CASSLTPSGGHADTQYF. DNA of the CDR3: TGCGCCAGCAGCCTAACTCCTAGCGGGGGGCACGCAGATACGCAGTATTTT.

CDR3 in amino acids: CASSSDRARQYF. CDR3 in DNA: TGTGCCAGCAGCTCGGACAGGGCGCGGCAGTACTTC. The gene calls are TRBV7-9 and TRBJ2-7; TRBD1 matches at 8 bases. The V and J ends lost 4 bases and 9 bases, in that order; junction bases with no gene match: 5. CDR1 is SEHNR, CDR2 FQNEAQ, per germline (reference sequence). This CDR3 is 12 amino acids long.

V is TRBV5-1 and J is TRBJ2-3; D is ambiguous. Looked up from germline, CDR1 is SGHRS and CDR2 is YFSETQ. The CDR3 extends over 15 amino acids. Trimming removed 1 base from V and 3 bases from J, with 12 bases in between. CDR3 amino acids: CASSLSSRATDTQYF. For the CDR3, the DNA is TGCGCCAGCAGCTTGTCGTCCCGCGCGACAGATACGCAGTATTTT.

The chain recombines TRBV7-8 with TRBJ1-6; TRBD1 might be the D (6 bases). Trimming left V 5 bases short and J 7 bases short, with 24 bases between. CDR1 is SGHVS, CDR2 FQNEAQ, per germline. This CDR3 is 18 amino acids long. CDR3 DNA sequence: TGTGCCAGCAGCCCTACGACGGTGAGGGACACATTGAATTCACCCCTCCACTTT. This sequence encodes CASSPTTVRDTLNSPLHF.

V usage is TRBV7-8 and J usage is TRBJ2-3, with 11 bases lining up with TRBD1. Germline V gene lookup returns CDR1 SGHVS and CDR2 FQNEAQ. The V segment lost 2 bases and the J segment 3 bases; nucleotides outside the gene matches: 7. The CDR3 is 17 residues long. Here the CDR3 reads CASSLPRTGGATDTQYF. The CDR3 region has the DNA TGTGCCAGCAGCTTACCACGGACAGGGGGCGCGACAGATACGCAGTATTTT. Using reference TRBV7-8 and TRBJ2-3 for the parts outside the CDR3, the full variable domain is GAGVSQSPRYKVAKRGQDVALRCDPISGHVSLFWYQQALGQGPEFLTYFQNEAQLDKSGLPSDRFFAERPEGSVSTLKIQRTQQEDSAVYLCASSLPRTGGATDTQYFGPGTRLTVL.

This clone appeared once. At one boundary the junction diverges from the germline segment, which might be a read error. CDR3 amino acids: CASSNRGAPVF. CDR3 DNA sequence: TGTGCCAGCAGTAATAGGGGAGCGCCGGTCTTC. The chain is built from TRBV7-9 and TRBJ2-1; D may match TRBD1 or TRBD2 (5 bases each). This CDR3 is 11 amino acids long. The germline CDR1 and CDR2 sequences are SEHNR and FQNEAQ (reference sequence).

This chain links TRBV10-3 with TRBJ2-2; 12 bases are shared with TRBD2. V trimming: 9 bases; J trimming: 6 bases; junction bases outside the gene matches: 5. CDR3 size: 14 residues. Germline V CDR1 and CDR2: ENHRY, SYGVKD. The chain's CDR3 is CAILGTSGPGELFF. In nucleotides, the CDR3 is TGTGCCATTTTAGGGACTAGCGGGCCCGGGGAGCTGTTTTTT.

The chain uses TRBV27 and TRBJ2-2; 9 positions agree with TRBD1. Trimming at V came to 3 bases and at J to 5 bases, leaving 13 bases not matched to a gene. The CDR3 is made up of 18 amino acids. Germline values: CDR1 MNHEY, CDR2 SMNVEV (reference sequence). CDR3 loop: CASSLAGQGLGGTGELFF. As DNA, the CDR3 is TGTGCCAGCAGTTTGGCCGGACAGGGGTTAGGTGGGACCGGGGAGCTGTTTTTT.

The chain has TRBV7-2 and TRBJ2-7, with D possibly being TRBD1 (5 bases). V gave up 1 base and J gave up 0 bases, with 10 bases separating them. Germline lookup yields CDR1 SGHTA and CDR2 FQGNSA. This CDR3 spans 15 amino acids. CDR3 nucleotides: TGTGCCAGCAGCTTAGGGTGGGGCGGCTCCTACGAGCAGTACTTC. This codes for CASSLGWGGSYEQYF.

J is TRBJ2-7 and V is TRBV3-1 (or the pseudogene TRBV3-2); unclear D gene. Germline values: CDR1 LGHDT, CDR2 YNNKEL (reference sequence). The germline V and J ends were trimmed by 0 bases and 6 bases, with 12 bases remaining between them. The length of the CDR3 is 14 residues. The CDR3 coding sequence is TGTGCCAGCAGCCAAGATCACGGATTTTCCGAGCAGTACTTC. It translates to CASSQDHGFSEQYF.

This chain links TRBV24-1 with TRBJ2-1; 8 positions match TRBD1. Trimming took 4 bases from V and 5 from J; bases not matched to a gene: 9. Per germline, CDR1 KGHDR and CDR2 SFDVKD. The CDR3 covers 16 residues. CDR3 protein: CATSDPQGARDNEQFF. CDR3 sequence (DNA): TGTGCCACCAGTGACCCCCAGGGGGCGCGGGACAATGAGCAGTTCTTC.

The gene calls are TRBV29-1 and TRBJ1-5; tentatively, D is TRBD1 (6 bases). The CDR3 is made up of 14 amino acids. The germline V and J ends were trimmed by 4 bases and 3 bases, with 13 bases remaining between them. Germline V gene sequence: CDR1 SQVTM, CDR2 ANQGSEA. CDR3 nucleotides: TGCAGCGTTGTGATGGGACAAACCAATCAGCCCCAGCATTTT. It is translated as CSVVMGQTNQPQHF.

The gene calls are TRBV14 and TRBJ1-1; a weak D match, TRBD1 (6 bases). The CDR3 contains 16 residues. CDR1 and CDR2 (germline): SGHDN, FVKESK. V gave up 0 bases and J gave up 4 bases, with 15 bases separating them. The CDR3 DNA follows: TGTGCCAGCAGCCAAGAAGCAGGGGCGGGGGGCACTGAAGCTTTCTTT. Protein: CASSQEAGAGGTEAFF.

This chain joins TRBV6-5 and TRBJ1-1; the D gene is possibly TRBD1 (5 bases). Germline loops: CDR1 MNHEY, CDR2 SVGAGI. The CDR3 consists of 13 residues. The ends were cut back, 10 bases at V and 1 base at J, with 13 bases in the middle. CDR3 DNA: TGTGCCACCCTGGACATTTGGAACACTGAAGCTTTCTTT. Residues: CATLDIWNTEAFF.

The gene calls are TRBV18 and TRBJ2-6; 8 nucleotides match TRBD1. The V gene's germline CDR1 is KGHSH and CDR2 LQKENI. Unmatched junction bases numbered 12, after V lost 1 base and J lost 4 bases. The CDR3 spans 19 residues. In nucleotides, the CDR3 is TGTGCCAGCTCACCACTTAGACAGGGGCTCTTTGGCGGGGCCAACGTCCTGACTTTC. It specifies CASSPLRQGLFGGANVLTF.

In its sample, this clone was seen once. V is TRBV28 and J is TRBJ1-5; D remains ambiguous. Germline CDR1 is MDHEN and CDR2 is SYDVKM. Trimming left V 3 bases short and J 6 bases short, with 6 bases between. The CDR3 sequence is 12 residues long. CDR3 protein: CASSFLGQPQHF. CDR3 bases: TGTGCCAGCAGTTTCTTGGGTCAGCCCCAGCATTTT.

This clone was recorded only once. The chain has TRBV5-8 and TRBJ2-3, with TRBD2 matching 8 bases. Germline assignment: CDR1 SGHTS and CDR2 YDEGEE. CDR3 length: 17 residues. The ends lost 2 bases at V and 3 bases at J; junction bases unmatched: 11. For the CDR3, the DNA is TGTGCCAGCAGCTTAGCTGCGGGAGCGGGAGTTACAGATACGCAGTATTTT. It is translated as CASSLAAGAGVTDTQYF.

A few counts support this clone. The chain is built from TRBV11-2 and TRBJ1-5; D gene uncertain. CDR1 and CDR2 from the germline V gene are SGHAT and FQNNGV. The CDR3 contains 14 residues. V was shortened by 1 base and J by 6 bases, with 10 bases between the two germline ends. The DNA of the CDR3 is TGTGCCAGCAGCTTAGGGGCAGTCGCTCAGCCCCAGCATTTT. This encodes CASSLGAVAQPQHF.

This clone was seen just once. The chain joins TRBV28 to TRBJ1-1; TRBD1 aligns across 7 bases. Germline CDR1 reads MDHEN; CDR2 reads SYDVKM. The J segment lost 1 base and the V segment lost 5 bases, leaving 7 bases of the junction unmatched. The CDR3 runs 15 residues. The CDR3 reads CASSTWDRENTEAFF. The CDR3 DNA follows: TGTGCCAGCAGTACCTGGGACAGAGAGAACACTGAAGCTTTCTTT.

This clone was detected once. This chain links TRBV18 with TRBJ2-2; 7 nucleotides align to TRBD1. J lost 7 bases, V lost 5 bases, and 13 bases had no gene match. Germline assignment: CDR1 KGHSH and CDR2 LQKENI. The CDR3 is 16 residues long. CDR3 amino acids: CASSAGTEAAGGELFF. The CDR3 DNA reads TGTGCCAGCTCAGCCGGGACAGAGGCTGCTGGCGGGGAGCTGTTTTTT.

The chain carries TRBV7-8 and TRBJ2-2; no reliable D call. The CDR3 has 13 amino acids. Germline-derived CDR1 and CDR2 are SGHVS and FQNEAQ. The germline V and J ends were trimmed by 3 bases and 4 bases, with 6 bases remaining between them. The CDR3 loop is CASSFRRTGELFF. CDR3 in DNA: TGTGCCAGCAGCTTCCGCCGCACCGGGGAGCTGTTTTTT.

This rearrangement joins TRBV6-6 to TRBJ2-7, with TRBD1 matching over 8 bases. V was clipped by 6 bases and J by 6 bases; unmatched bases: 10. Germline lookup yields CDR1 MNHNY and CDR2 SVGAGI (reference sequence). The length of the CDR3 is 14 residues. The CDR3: CASSPGTGLGEQYF. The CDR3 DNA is TGTGCCAGCAGCCCCGGGACAGGACTGGGCGAGCAGTACTTC.

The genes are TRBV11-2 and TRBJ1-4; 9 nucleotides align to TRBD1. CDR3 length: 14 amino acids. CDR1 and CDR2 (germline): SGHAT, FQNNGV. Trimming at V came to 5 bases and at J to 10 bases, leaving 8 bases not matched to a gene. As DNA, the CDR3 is TGTGCCAGCAGCCCCCGACAGGGGGGAGGAAAACTGTTTTTT. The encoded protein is CASSPRQGGGKLFF.

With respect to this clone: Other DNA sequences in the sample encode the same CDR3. CDR3 coding DNA: TGTGCCACCAGTGATCCTCGGCGGGGGACTGAAGCTTTCTTT. It encodes CATSDPRRGTEAFF. The chain uses TRBV24-1 and TRBJ1-1, with D maybe TRBD1 (5 bases). Trimming took 3 bases from V and 5 from J, leaving 12 bases between them. This CDR3 is built from 14 residues. From germline, CDR1 is KGHDR and CDR2 SFDVKD.